This T cell receptor beta chain was captured by sequencing in a study of T cell responses to AZD1222 COVID-19 vaccine. The method was immunoSEQ multiplex PCR; TCRdb's version includes in-frame clones alone and lacks a portion of them. The repertoire has roughly 66,000 clones, 88% of them found once; the top ten carry approximately 5%. V lost 0 bases and J 4 bases, leaving 12 bases between the germline ends. Per germline, CDR1 SGHVS and CDR2 FQNEAQ. This CDR3 has 15 amino acids. Study results and limitations: Repertoires in all cases were sampled only once the peak T cell response had passed. Baseline serostatus was positive in only five to seven AZD1222 recipients. The donors showed a predominance of white British ancestry and of females, with possible underestimation of clonal diversity.

This clone has a handful of counts. Its antigen is currently unknown. J is TRBJ1-2 and V is TRBV7-8; D is ambiguous. The source material was peripheral blood, sampled 28 days after the second dose of the MenACWY control vaccine. The receptor comes from an adult who received the MenACWY meningococcal vaccine as a control. CDR3 sequence reads: CASSLAWANLYGYTF. CDR3 DNA: TGTGCCAGCAGCTTAGCTTGGGCGAACCTCTATGGCTACACCTTC.